A single sample gave rise to the 21 T cell receptor beta chains below, sequenced in a study of cytomegalovirus exposure and HLA in healthy donors (dated by TCRdb to the late 2010s). The protocol used for the library was the immunoSEQ multiplex PCR assay. The multiplex PCR relied on a mix of 60 forward primers for TCR Vbeta segments and 13 reverse primers for TCR Jbeta segments. In TCRdb, the immuneACCESS table is reduced to in-frame sequences with V and J assigned. These tables do not hold every clone; where another copy was compared, an unresolved V gene accounts for under half, and the others remain unexplained. The sample table shows 130,000 to 150,000 clones, and approximately 79% are seen once. Of the sample, around 7.1% is held by the ten largest clones. Input material: PBMCs. The receptor set was obtained from a woman aged 40 to 50 in good health and CMV-seropositive.

The table lists this clone with a count of one. The V call is TRBV6-5, the J call TRBJ2-7; 8 positions agree with TRBD2. The germline CDR1 and CDR2 sequences are MNHEY and SVGAGI. The CDR3 contains 13 residues. The V and J ends lost 6 bases and 7 bases, in that order; junction bases with no gene match: 8. As DNA, the CDR3 is TGTGCCAGCAGATTAGGACTAGCAAGGGAGCAGTACTTC. It encodes CASRLGLAREQYF.

The rearrangement joins TRBV7-9 to TRBJ1-1; D not resolved. The CDR3 loop spans 15 amino acids. CDR1 is SEHNR and CDR2 is FQNEAQ in the germline V gene (reference sequence). The V and J ends lost 1 base and 1 base respectively, with 10 bases between them. The CDR3 sequence: CASSLGVGANTEAFF. CDR3 coding DNA: TGTGCCAGCAGCTTAGGCGTGGGCGCGAACACTGAAGCTTTCTTT.

The table lists this clone with a count of one. V is TRBV5-4 and J is TRBJ1-2, with 8 bases fitting TRBD1. Germline CDR1 SGHNT, CDR2 YYREEE (reference sequence). V was pared by 0 bases and J by 7 bases, with 2 bases of the junction left unmatched. The length of the CDR3 is 13 residues. The CDR3 reads CASSLGTGPGYTF. CDR3 DNA sequence: TGTGCCAGCAGCTTGGGGACAGGGCCTGGCTACACCTTC.

The gene calls are TRBV9 and TRBJ1-2, with a weak D call TRBD1 (6 bases). Looked up from germline, CDR1 is SGDLS and CDR2 is YYNGEE. The CDR3 runs 15 residues. V dropped 0 bases and J dropped 2 bases, with 11 bases sitting between them. CDR3 in DNA: TGTGCCAGCAGCGTAGGTTCAGGGGACAACTATGGCTACACCTTC. This sequence encodes CASSVGSGDNYGYTF.

The chain carries TRBV5-4 and TRBJ2-6, with D unclear. The CDR3 runs 18 residues. Germline V lookup: CDR1 SGHNT, CDR2 YYREEE (reference sequence). The V end was cut by 0 bases, the J end by 0 bases, with 13 bases between. This CDR3 is CASSLGQSLDSGANVLTF. For the CDR3, the DNA is TGTGCCAGCAGCTTGGGGCAGAGCCTAGACTCTGGGGCCAACGTCCTGACTTTC.

This clone was seen more than once but under ten times. The same CDR3 arises from other DNA sequences in this sample as well. The chain links TRBV5-4 to TRBJ2-2; D is unclear. Looked up from germline, CDR1 is SGHNT and CDR2 is YYREEE (reference sequence). The V gene lost 4 bases and the J gene lost 0 bases, with 4 bases spanning the gap. There are 13 residues in the CDR3. This CDR3 is CASSPSNTGELFF. Written as DNA, the CDR3 is TGTGCCAGCAGCCCGTCGAACACCGGGGAGCTGTTTTTT. The full variable domain, with the rest looked up from reference TRBV5-4 and TRBJ2-2, is ETGVTQSPTHLIKTRGQQVTLRCSSQSGHNTVSWYQQALGQGPQFIFQYYREEENGRGNFPPRFSGLQFPNYSSELNVNALELDDSALYLCASSPSNTGELFFGEGSRLTVL.

The chain employs TRBV10-3 and TRBJ2-7; D possibly corresponds to TRBD1 (5 bases). Germline loops: CDR1 ENHRY, CDR2 SYGVKD. Between the trimmed V and J ends, which lost 10 bases and 1 base, there was a span of 8 bases. The CDR3 sequence is 11 residues long. The CDR3 spells CATQESYEQYF. In DNA, the CDR3 is TGTGCCACACAGGAGTCCTACGAGCAGTACTTC.

CDR3 in DNA: TGTGCCAGCACTACGGGACAGGGGCTTAACACTGAAGCTTTCTTT. It translates to CASTTGQGLNTEAFF. The chain carries TRBV6-1 and TRBJ1-1, with 10 bases that match TRBD1. V lost 7 bases to trimming and J lost 2 bases; unmatched junction nucleotides: 7. Germline lookup yields CDR1 MNHNS and CDR2 SASEGT. There are 15 residues in the CDR3.

To note about this clone: A read error may produce the germline difference seen at one junction end. This chain links TRBV7-9 with TRBJ2-1; D perhaps matches TRBD2 (5 bases). CDR3 size: 14 residues. The germline V gene encodes CDR1 SEHNR and CDR2 FQNEAQ (reference sequence). CDR3 bases: TGTTCCAGCAGCCCGACACTAGGCAGCAATGAGCAGTTCTTC. Amino acids: CSSSPTLGSNEQFF.

This clone was counted between two and nine times. The CDR3 DNA sequence: TGTGCCAGCAGCTTAATCGGGGCCTACAATGAGCAGTTCTTC. It codes for CASSLIGAYNEQFF. V and J are TRBV7-2 and TRBJ2-1, with D perhaps matching TRBD2 (5 bases). The CDR3 length is 14 residues. Germline V gene lookup returns CDR1 SGHTA and CDR2 FQGNSA. Trimming left V 2 bases short and J 2 bases short, with 7 bases between.

This clone has more than one count but fewer than ten. This sequence joins TRBV11-2 and TRBJ2-4; 7 bases agree with TRBD1. J gave up 5 bases and V 2 bases, and 0 bases lay outside the gene matches. Germline lookup yields CDR1 SGHAT and CDR2 FQNNGV. The CDR3 is 13 residues long. As DNA, the CDR3 is TGTGCCAGCAGCTTAAGGGGGCAAAACATTCAGTACTTC. It translates to CASSLRGQNIQYF.

The rearrangement links TRBV5-1 to TRBJ2-1; D perhaps matches TRBD2 (6 bases). The CDR3 runs to 15 residues. V lost 0 bases, J lost 3 bases, and 10 bases lay in between. Germline loops: CDR1 SGHRS, CDR2 YFSETQ. In DNA form, the CDR3 reads TGCGCCAGCAGCTTGGGATTGGGGGGCTACAATGAGCAGTTCTTC. It specifies CASSLGLGGYNEQFF. The full variable domain, in which reference TRBV5-1 and TRBJ2-1 provide the parts outside the CDR3, is KAGVTQTPRYLIKTRGQQVTLSCSPISGHRSVSWYQQTPGQGLQFLFEYFSETQRNKGNFPGRFSGRQFSNSRSEMNVSTLELGDSALYLCASSLGLGGYNEQFFGPGTRLTVL.

The chain carries TRBV4-1 and TRBJ2-4; D perhaps matches TRBD1 (6 bases). V was cut by 2 bases and J by 2 bases, with 10 bases left in between. CDR3 length: 15 residues. Germline CDR1 reads MGHRA; CDR2 reads YSYEKL. The CDR3 region has the DNA TGCGCCAGCAGCCAAACAGGGATTACCAAAAACATTCAGTACTTC. It is translated as CASSQTGITKNIQYF.

The table lists this clone with a few counts. The chain has TRBV11-2 and TRBJ1-3; D perhaps matches TRBD1 (5 bases). The CDR3 spans 16 residues. V lost 5 bases, J lost 4 bases, and 18 bases lay in between. Germline CDR1 is SGHAT and CDR2 is FQNNGV. The DNA for the CDR3 is TGTGCCAGCAGCCCCCGAGGAGGGGCCAGGGGAAACACCATATATTTT. The encoded protein is CASSPRGGARGNTIYF. Using reference TRBV11-2 and TRBJ1-3 for the parts outside the CDR3, the full variable domain is EAGVAQSPRYKIIEKRQSVAFWCNPISGHATLYWYQQILGQGPKLLIQFQNNGVVDDSQLPKDRFSAERLKGVDSTLKIQPAKLEDSAVYLCASSPRGGARGNTIYFGEGSWLTVV.

The chain has TRBV15 and TRBJ2-5; TRBD2 agrees at 14 bases. The V gene end was trimmed by 3 bases and the J gene end by 9 bases; junction bases not matched to a gene: 18. The germline V gene has CDR1 LNHNV and CDR2 YYDKDF (reference sequence). This CDR3 is built from 19 residues. CDR3 in amino acids: CATSRALGLAGGTLLAQYF. CDR3 DNA: TGTGCCACCAGCAGGGCCCTAGGACTAGCGGGGGGAACCTTACTGGCCCAGTACTTC.

J is TRBJ2-3 and V is TRBV9; 8 positions match TRBD2. V lost 0 bases, J lost 2 bases, and 8 bases stayed unmatched. CDR1 is SGDLS and CDR2 is YYNGEE in the germline V gene. The CDR3 loop spans 17 amino acids. This CDR3 reads CASSVDLSGGFTDTQYF. The DNA for the CDR3 is TGTGCCAGCAGCGTAGACTTAAGCGGGGGATTCACAGATACGCAGTATTTT.

This chain joins TRBV7-9 and TRBJ1-2, with D maybe TRBD1 (6 bases). CDR1 is SEHNR, CDR2 FQNEAQ, per germline (reference sequence). The CDR3 runs to 14 residues. Trimming left V 3 bases short and J 3 bases short, with 11 bases between. CDR3 protein: CASSLGGLDYGYTF. The CDR3 nucleotides are TGTGCCAGCAGCTTGGGGGGGCTCGACTATGGCTACACCTTC.

This chain connects TRBV11-2 to TRBJ2-3; D is unclear. Trimming cost V 2 bases and J 4 bases, with 10 bases left between them. The germline V gene encodes CDR1 SGHAT and CDR2 FQNNGV. The CDR3 extends over 14 amino acids. CDR3 sequence: CASSLISGSDTQYF. As DNA, the CDR3 is TGTGCCAGCAGCTTAATTTCAGGATCAGATACGCAGTATTTT.

This clone was detected only a few times. The J gene is TRBJ2-1, the V gene TRBV18; a possible D gene is TRBD2 (6 bases). The CDR3 covers 15 residues. Germline CDR1 reads KGHSH; CDR2 reads LQKENI. V lost 6 bases to trimming and J lost 4 bases, with 16 bases between them. The CDR3 coding sequence is TGTGCCAGCTCCTCGGCAGCGGGCCAATACAATGAGCAGTTCTTC. Its protein product is CASSSAAGQYNEQFF. Full variable domain (remainder filled in from reference TRBV18 and TRBJ2-1): NAGVMQNPRHLVRRRGQEARLRCSPMKGHSHVYWYRQLPEEGLKFMVYLQKENIIDESGMPKERFSAEFPKEGPSILRIQQVVRGDSAAYFCASSSAAGQYNEQFFGPGTRLTVL.

The chain recombines TRBV11-2 with TRBJ2-1; D not resolved. The CDR3 is made up of 16 amino acids. The germline V gene encodes CDR1 SGHAT and CDR2 FQNNGV. V was pared by 5 bases and J by 0 bases, with 14 bases between. The CDR3 DNA is TGTGCCAGCAGCCAGACGGTACTAAGCTCCTACAATGAGCAGTTCTTC. Its translation: CASSQTVLSSYNEQFF.

A word on this clone: Germline is not matched at one junction end, which may reflect a read error. Here the CDR3 reads CAGSVGIGETYEQYF. CDR3 DNA: TGTGCCGGCAGCGTCGGTATTGGGGAGACCTACGAGCAGTACTTC. The chain uses TRBV9 and TRBJ2-7; TRBD2 might be the D (5 bases). Germline V gene data show CDR1 as SGDLS and CDR2 as YYNGEE. The CDR3 covers 15 residues.